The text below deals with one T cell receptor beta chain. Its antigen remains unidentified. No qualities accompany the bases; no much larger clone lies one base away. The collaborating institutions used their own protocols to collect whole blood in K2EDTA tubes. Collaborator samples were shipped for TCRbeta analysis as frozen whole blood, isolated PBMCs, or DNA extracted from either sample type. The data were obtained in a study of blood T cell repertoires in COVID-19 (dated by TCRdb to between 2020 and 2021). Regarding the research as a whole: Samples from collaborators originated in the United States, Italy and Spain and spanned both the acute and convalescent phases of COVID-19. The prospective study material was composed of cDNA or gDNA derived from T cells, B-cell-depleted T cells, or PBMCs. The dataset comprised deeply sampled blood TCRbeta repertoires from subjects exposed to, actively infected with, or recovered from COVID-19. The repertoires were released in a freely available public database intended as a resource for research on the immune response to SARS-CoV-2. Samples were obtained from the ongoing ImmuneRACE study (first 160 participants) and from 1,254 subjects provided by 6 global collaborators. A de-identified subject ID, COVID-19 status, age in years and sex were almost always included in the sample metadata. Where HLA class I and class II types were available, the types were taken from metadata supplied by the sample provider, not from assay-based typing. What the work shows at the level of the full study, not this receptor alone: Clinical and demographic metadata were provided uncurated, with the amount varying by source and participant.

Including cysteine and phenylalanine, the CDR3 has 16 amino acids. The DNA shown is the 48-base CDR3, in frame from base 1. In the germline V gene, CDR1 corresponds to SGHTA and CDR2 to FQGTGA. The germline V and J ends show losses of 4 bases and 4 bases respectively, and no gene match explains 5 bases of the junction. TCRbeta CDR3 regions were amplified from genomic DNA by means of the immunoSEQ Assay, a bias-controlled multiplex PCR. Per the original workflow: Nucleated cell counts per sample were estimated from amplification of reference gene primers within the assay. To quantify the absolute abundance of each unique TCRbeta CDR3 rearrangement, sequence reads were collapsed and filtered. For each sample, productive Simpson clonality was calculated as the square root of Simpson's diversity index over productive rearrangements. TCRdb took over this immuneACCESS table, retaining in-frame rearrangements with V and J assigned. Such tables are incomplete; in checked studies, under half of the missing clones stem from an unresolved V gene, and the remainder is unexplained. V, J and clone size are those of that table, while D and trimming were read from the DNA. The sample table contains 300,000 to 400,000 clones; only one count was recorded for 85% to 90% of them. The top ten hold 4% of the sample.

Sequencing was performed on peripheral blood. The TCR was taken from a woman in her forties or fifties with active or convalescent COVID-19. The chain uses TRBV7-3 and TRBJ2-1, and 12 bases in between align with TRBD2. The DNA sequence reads TGTGCCAGCAGCTCAACCGGGACTAGCGGGTACAATGAGCAGTTCTTC. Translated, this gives CASSSTGTSGYNEQFF. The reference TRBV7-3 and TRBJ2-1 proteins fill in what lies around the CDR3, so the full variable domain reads GAGVSQTPSNKVTEKGKYVELRCDPISGHTALYWYRQSLGQGPEFLIYFQGTGAADDSGLPNDRFFAVRPEGSVSTLKIQRTERGDSAVYLCASSSTGTSGYNEQFFGPGTRLTVL.